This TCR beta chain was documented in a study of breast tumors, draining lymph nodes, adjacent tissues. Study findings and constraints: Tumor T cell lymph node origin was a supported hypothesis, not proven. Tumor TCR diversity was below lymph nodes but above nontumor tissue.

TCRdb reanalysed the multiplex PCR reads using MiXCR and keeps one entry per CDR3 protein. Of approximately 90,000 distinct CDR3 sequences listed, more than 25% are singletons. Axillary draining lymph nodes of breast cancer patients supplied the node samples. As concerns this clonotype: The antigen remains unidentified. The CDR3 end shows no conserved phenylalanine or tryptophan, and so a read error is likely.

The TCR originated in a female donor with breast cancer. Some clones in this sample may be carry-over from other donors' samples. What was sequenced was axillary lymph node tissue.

The CDR3, as DNA: TGTGCCAGCAGCCAAAATTGGGGCCCCCCCGCCGATGGCTACACCCTC. The encoded protein is CASSQNWGPPADGYTL. The chain recombines TRBV3-1 with TRBJ1-2; D is perhaps TRBD1 (5 bases). CDR3 length equals 16 residues. V lost 2 bases, J lost 6 bases, and 19 bases lay in between. Germline V gene lookup returns CDR1 LGHDT and CDR2 YNNKEL (reference sequence).